Each of the 25 T cell receptor beta chains below was sequenced from the same sample in a study of blood T cell repertoires in COVID-19. Here immunoSEQ multiplex PCR was the method, and the copy in TCRdb shows in-frame clones only, minus some. The sample carries 130,000 to 150,000 clones, around three quarters recorded once. The sample consisted of peripheral blood. These receptor sequences come from an older man with acute or convalescent COVID-19.

This clone was seen only once. This rearrangement joins TRBV19 to TRBJ1-1, with TRBD1 as a possible D gene (6 bases). V gave up 7 bases and J gave up 4 bases, with 19 bases separating them. CDR3 length: 15 residues. Germline loops: CDR1 LNHDA, CDR2 SQIVND (reference sequence). The CDR3 DNA reads TGTGCCAGTACCCGGGGACACAGCTCGATCACTGAAGCTTTCTTT. Its protein is CASTRGHSSITEAFF.

This chain joins TRBV30 and TRBJ2-5; 11 positions agree with TRBD1. Germline CDR1 GTSNPN, CDR2 SVGIG (reference sequence). This CDR3 comprises 14 residues. V lost 5 bases, J lost 1 base, and 3 bases stayed unmatched. CDR3 DNA sequence: TGTGCCTGGGGGACAGGGGGTTCCCAAGAGACCCAGTACTTC. Residues: CAWGTGGSQETQYF.

In its sample, this clone was seen once. The chain couples TRBV29-1 to TRBJ1-3; tentative D call: TRBD1 (6 bases). The germline V gene has CDR1 SQVTM and CDR2 ANQGSEA. The CDR3 has 14 amino acids. The ends were cut back, 2 bases at V and 0 bases at J, with 8 bases in the middle. The CDR3 region has the DNA TGCAGCGTTGAAAGGACAGACTCTGGAAACACCATATATTTT. It encodes CSVERTDSGNTIYF.

The CDR3 nucleotides read TGTGCCAGCAGGACCGGGACAGTGGCGACTCAGCCCCAGCATTTT. Its translation: CASRTGTVATQPQHF. The chain combines TRBV2 with TRBJ1-5; TRBD1 matches at 7 bases. Germline V gene lookup returns CDR1 SNHLY and CDR2 FYNNEI. With 6 bases clipped from V and 6 bases from J, the junction kept 11 bases outside the gene matches. The CDR3 is made up of 15 amino acids.

In DNA form, the CDR3 reads TGTGCCAGCAGCCCACCGGGTAGCTCCTACAATGAGCAGTTCTTC. It yields the protein CASSPPGSSYNEQFF. The J gene is TRBJ2-1, the V gene TRBV7-2, with D unresolved. Germline CDR1 and CDR2: SGHTA and FQGNSA. CDR3 length: 15 residues. V was shortened by 5 bases and J by 0 bases, with 11 bases between the two germline ends.

The rearrangement uses TRBV3-1 (or the pseudogene TRBV3-2) and TRBJ2-7; D unresolved. CDR1 is LGHDT, CDR2 YNNKEL, per germline (reference sequence). V was cut by 3 bases and J by 0 bases, with 6 bases left in between. This CDR3 has 13 residues. Written as DNA, the CDR3 is TGTGCCAGCAGCCAGCGGAGCTCCTACGAGCAGTACTTC. Translation gives CASSQRSSYEQYF.

The chain has TRBV9 and TRBJ1-1; 9 bases are a match to TRBD1. Germline CDR1 and CDR2: SGDLS and YYNGEE. The CDR3 runs 14 residues. The J segment lost 4 bases and the V segment lost 4 bases, leaving 5 bases of the junction unmatched. The CDR3 sequence is CASSTLDRGTEAFF. As DNA, the CDR3 is TGTGCCAGCAGCACCCTGGACAGGGGCACTGAAGCTTTCTTT.

The V and J genes are TRBV11-2 and TRBJ1-5, with D uncertain. The V gene's germline CDR1 is SGHAT and CDR2 FQNNGV. The V and J ends lost 3 bases and 0 bases respectively, with 3 bases between them. This CDR3 has 13 residues. Written as DNA, the CDR3 is TGTGCCAGCAGCTTTAATAGCAATCAGCCCCAGCATTTT. The encoded protein is CASSFNSNQPQHF.

This sequence joins TRBV5-4 and TRBJ1-2, with D perhaps TRBD1 (6 bases). There are 13 residues in the CDR3. The germline V gene has CDR1 SGHNT and CDR2 YYREEE (reference sequence). V was cut by 1 base and J by 6 bases, with 10 bases left in between. The CDR3 loop is CASSLTGLNGYTF. CDR3 nucleotides: TGTGCCAGCAGCTTGACAGGGTTAAATGGCTACACCTTC.

The chain joins TRBV4-2 to TRBJ2-5; TRBD2 aligns across 7 bases. Germline CDR1 and CDR2: LGHNA and YNFKEQ. The CDR3 is 15 amino acids. V lost 1 base and J lost 4; bases outside the gene matches: 6. The CDR3 spells CASSQGASGLETQYF. CDR3 DNA: TGTGCCAGCAGCCAAGGGGCTAGCGGTTTAGAGACCCAGTACTTC.

The gene calls are TRBV5-1 and TRBJ1-3; the D gene is possibly TRBD1 (5 bases). Looked up from germline, CDR1 is SGHRS and CDR2 is YFSETQ. The CDR3 loop spans 16 amino acids. Trimming removed 5 bases at V and 0 bases at J, with 15 bases between. The CDR3 is CASSPWDSSSGNTIYF. In DNA, the CDR3 is TGCGCCAGCAGTCCGTGGGACTCAAGCTCTGGAAACACCATATATTTT.

V and J are TRBV28 and TRBJ2-3; the D gene is possibly TRBD2 (6 bases). Germline V lookup: CDR1 MDHEN, CDR2 SYDVKM. CDR3 length equals 16 residues. The V end was cut by 6 bases, the J end by 3 bases, with 19 bases between. The CDR3 coding sequence is TGTGCCAGCAGGCCCTCGGTGGTCGGGGGTACAGATACGCAGTATTTT. Translation gives CASRPSVVGGTDTQYF.

The chain employs TRBV12-3 or TRBV12-4 and TRBJ1-2; D gene unclear. V was shortened by 6 bases and J by 5 bases, with 13 bases between the two germline ends. The CDR3 has 13 amino acids. CDR3 nucleotides: TGTGCCAGCAGCCATCGACGGGAGTATGGCTACACCTTC. Its protein product is CASSHRREYGYTF.

This clone was recorded only once. The V call is TRBV7-2, the J call TRBJ1-2; D is possibly TRBD1 (6 bases). The CDR3 covers 16 residues. CDR1 and CDR2 (germline): SGHTA, FQGNSA. Trimming took 7 bases from V and 4 from J, leaving 22 bases between them. The CDR3: CASTPSTGHSFYGYTF. CDR3 nucleotides: TGTGCCAGCACGCCCTCTACAGGGCACAGCTTCTATGGCTACACCTTC.

This clone was observed a single time. The chain is built from TRBV5-1 and TRBJ1-2; unclear D gene. CDR3 size: 14 residues. Trimming stripped 0 bases from V and 4 bases from J, with 10 bases between. Looked up from germline, CDR1 is SGHRS and CDR2 is YFSETQ. CDR3 loop: CASSLAQDTYGYTF. The DNA of the CDR3 is TGCGCCAGCAGCTTGGCCCAGGATACCTATGGCTACACCTTC.

This chain links TRBV2 with TRBJ2-2; D is possibly TRBD1 (5 bases). Trimming left V 6 bases short and J 6 bases short, with 8 bases between. In germline, CDR1 is SNHLY, CDR2 FYNNEI. The CDR3 has 12 residues. The CDR3 here is CASRQEPGELFF. CDR3 nucleotide sequence: TGTGCCAGCAGACAGGAACCCGGGGAGCTGTTTTTT.

The V call is TRBV18, the J call TRBJ2-5, with D hard to call. The CDR3 is 13 amino acids. Per the germline V gene, CDR1 is KGHSH and CDR2 is LQKENI. The V end lost 3 bases, the J end lost 1 base, and 6 bases lay between the germline ends. The CDR3 nucleotides read TGTGCCAGCTCACCGAGAACCCAAGAGACCCAGTACTTC. Translated, it gives CASSPRTQETQYF.

The V gene is TRBV7-6, the J gene TRBJ2-2; the D is unclear. The CDR3 extends over 16 amino acids. Trimming removed 4 bases from V and 4 bases from J, with 16 bases in between. CDR1 and CDR2 from the germline V gene are SGHVS and FNYEAQ. This CDR3 reads CASSSPGGTLTGELFF. CDR3 DNA: TGTGCCAGCAGCTCCCCGGGTGGAACACTCACCGGGGAGCTGTTTTTT. Filled out from reference TRBV7-6 and TRBJ2-2, the complete variable domain reads GAGVSQSPRYKVTKRGQDVALRCDPISGHVSLYWYRQALGQGPEFLTYFNYEAQQDKSGLPNDRFSAERPEGSISTLTIQRTEQRDSAMYRCASSSPGGTLTGELFFGEGSRLTVL.

V gene TRBV7-8 combines with J gene TRBJ1-6; D is unclear. Trimming shortened V by 0 bases and J by 2 bases, and 8 bases separated the two germline ends. Germline loops: CDR1 SGHVS, CDR2 FQNEAQ. The CDR3 contains 16 residues. CDR3 amino acids: CASSLARVPYNSPLHF. CDR3 bases: TGTGCCAGCAGCTTAGCGCGGGTGCCCTATAATTCACCCCTCCACTTT.

The chain links TRBV7-3 to TRBJ2-1; the match to TRBD2 covers 12 bases. Unmatched junction bases numbered 5, after V lost 4 bases and J lost 10 bases. This CDR3 has 14 amino acids. The V gene's germline CDR1 is SGHTA and CDR2 FQGTGA. CDR3 sequence reads: CASSSTGLAGEQFF. The CDR3 DNA reads TGTGCCAGCAGCTCCACGGGACTAGCGGGCGAGCAGTTCTTC.

Of note for this clone: This sequence may be a read error, since a much larger clone differs from it by one base. The rearrangement links TRBV6-1 to TRBJ2-5; 12 positions match TRBD2. The CDR3 sequence is 15 residues long. The ends lost 3 bases at V and 2 bases at J; junction bases unmatched: 1. Germline V gives CDR1 MNHNS, CDR2 SASEGT. CDR3 loop: CASSDLAGGQETQYF. CDR3 nucleotide sequence: TGTGCCAGCAGTGACCTAGCGGGGGGGCAAGAGACCCAGTACTTC.

V gene TRBV11-2 combines with J gene TRBJ2-7; D might be TRBD1 (6 bases). The CDR3 runs 13 residues. Trimming removed 5 bases at V and 3 bases at J, with 11 bases between. The germline V gene encodes CDR1 SGHAT and CDR2 FQNNGV. The CDR3 sequence: CASSLDRIYEQYF. DNA for the CDR3: TGTGCCAGCAGCCTCGACAGGATCTACGAGCAGTACTTC.

This sequence joins TRBV11-2 and TRBJ1-2; possible D gene TRBD1, 6 bases. Germline V lookup: CDR1 SGHAT, CDR2 FQNNGV. V lost 3 bases, J lost 7 bases, and 18 bases lay in between. This CDR3 has 15 residues. CDR3: CASSFPRGGVFGYTF. The CDR3 region has the DNA TGTGCCAGCAGCTTTCCAAGAGGGGGGGTGTTTGGCTACACCTTC.

V is TRBV9 and J is TRBJ2-3; 12 bases map to TRBD1. V lost 4 bases, J lost 6 bases, and 6 bases stayed unmatched. The germline CDR1 and CDR2 sequences are SGDLS and YYNGEE. This CDR3 is built from 15 residues. The CDR3 DNA is TGTGCCAGCAGCTTGGGACAGGGGGCGCTGGATACGCAGTATTTT. Translating it yields CASSLGQGALDTQYF.

The chain is built from TRBV5-4 and TRBJ2-2, with a tentative D call TRBD2 (6 bases). Trimming stripped 3 bases from V and 3 bases from J, with 12 bases between. The CDR3 is 15 residues long. The V gene's germline CDR1 is SGHNT and CDR2 YYREEE (reference sequence). CDR3 bases: TGTGCCAGCAGCTCTACGCGGGACTACACCGGGGAGCTGTTTTTT. Translated, it gives CASSSTRDYTGELFF.